This T cell receptor beta chain was sequenced during a study of blood T cell repertoires in COVID-19. CDR3 length: 15 residues. J gave up 7 bases and V 5 bases, and 9 bases lay outside the gene matches. Germline CDR1 and CDR2: SGHVS and FQNEAQ. Using immunoSEQ multiplex PCR, the repertoire was profiled, and TCRdb retains in-frame clones only, with some absent. The sample has 200,000 to 250,000 clones, 85% seen once. This clonotype was obtained from a woman in her 70s with COVID-19, enrolled during active disease. Sequenced: peripheral blood. This chain connects TRBV7-8 to TRBJ2-1, with 9 bases aligning to TRBD1. The CDR3 sequence is CASSVRDRVWNEQFF. For the CDR3, the DNA is TGTGCCAGCAGCGTCCGGGACAGGGTTTGGAATGAGCAGTTCTTC.